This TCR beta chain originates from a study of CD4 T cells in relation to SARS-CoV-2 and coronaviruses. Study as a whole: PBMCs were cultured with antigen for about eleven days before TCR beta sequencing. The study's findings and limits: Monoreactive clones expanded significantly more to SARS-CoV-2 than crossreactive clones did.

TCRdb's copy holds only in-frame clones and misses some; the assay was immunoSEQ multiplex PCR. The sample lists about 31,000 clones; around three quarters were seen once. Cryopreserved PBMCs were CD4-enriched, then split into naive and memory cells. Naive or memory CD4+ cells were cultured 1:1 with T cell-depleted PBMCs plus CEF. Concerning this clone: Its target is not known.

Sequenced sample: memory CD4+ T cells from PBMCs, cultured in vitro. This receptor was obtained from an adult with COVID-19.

The CDR3 sequence is CASSLRVGQGFSGNTIYF. The CDR3 DNA follows: TGTGCCAGCAGCTTAAGGGTGGGACAGGGGTTCTCTGGAAACACCATATATTTT. The V and J genes are TRBV7-2 and TRBJ1-3, with TRBD1 matching 10 bases. V trimming: 2 bases; J trimming: 0 bases; junction bases outside the gene matches: 7. Germline CDR1 SGHTA, CDR2 FQGNSA. The CDR3 runs 18 residues.